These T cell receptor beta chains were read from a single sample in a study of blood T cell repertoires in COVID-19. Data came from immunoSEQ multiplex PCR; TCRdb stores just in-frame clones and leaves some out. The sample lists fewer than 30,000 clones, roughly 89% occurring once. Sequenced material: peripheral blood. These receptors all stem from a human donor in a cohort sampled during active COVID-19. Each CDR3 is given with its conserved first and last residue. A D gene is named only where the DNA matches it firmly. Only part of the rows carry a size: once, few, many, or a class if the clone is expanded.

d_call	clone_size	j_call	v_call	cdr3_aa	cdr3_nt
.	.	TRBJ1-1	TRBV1	CTSSQDGENTEAFF	TGCACCAGCAGCCAAGACGGGGAAAACACTGAAGCTTTCTTT
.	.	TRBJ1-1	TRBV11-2	CASSSSGAAAFF	TGTGCCAGCAGCTCTAGCGGAGCGGCAGCTTTCTTT
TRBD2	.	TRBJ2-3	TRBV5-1	CASSPGLAASTDTQYF	TGCGCCAGCAGCCCAGGACTAGCGGCTAGCACAGATACGCAGTATTTT
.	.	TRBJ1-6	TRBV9	CASSVERQFSSYNSPLHF	TGTGCCAGCAGCGTAGAAAGACAGTTTAGCTCCTATAATTCACCCCTCCACTTT
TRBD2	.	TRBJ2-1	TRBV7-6	CASSPGFAGGRDEQFF	TGTGCCAGCAGCCCGGGTTTCGCGGGGGGGCGGGATGAGCAGTTCTTC
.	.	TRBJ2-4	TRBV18	CASSPLSFLAKNIQYF	TGTGCCAGCTCACCACTTAGTTTCCTAGCCAAAAACATTCAGTACTTC
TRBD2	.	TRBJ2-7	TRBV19	CASSVGLAGGSGSYEQYF	TGTGCCAGTAGCGTTGGACTAGCGGGAGGGTCCGGCTCCTACGAGCAGTACTTC
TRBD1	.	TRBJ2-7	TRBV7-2	CASSRRDRGLYEQYF	TGTGCCAGCAGCCGCCGGGACAGGGGTCTCTACGAGCAGTACTTC
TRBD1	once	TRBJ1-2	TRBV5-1	CASSQDRGSTNYGYTF	TGCGCCAGCAGCCAGGACAGGGGATCAACTAACTATGGCTACACCTTC
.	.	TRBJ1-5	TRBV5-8	CASSLGRWNNQPQHF	TGTGCCAGCAGCTTGGGCAGGTGGAATAATCAGCCCCAGCATTTT
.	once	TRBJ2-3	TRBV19	CASSVPGQRPDTQYF	TGTGCCAGTAGTGTCCCGGGACAACGACCAGATACGCAGTATTTT
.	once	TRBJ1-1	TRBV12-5	CASGLVSLSNTEAFF	TGTGCTAGTGGTTTGGTATCTCTTTCGAACACTGAAGCTTTCTTT
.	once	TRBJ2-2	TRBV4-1	CASSQTILNTGELFF	TGCGCCAGCAGCCAAACTATCCTAAACACCGGGGAGCTGTTTTTT
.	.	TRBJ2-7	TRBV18	CASSPPSLHEQYF	TGTGCCAGCTCACCGCCGAGTCTGCACGAGCAGTACTTC
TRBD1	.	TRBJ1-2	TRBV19	CASSSQDRVRDYGYTF	TGTGCCAGTAGTTCCCAGGACAGGGTGAGGGACTATGGCTACACCTTC
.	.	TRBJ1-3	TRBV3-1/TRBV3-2	CASSHRRESSGNTIYF	TGTGCCAGCAGCCATCGCAGGGAATCCTCTGGAAACACCATATATTTT
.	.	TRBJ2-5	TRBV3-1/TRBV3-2	CASSPKREYQETQYF	TGTGCCAGCAGCCCGAAACGGGAGTACCAAGAGACCCAGTACTTC
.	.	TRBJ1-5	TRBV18	CASSLEGLSNQPQHF	TGTGCCAGCTCACTGGAGGGGCTTAGCAATCAGCCCCAGCATTTT
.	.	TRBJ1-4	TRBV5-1	CASSLTGWGSTNEKLFF	TGCGCCAGCAGCTTGACAGGGTGGGGTTCAACTAATGAAAAACTGTTTTTT
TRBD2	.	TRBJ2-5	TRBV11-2	CASSFRSLAGPLDGETQYF	TGTGCCAGCAGCTTTCGATCACTAGCGGGACCCCTCGATGGGGAGACCCAGTACTTC
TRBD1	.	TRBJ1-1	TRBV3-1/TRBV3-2	CASSSGQTMNTEAFF	TGTGCCAGCAGCTCGGGACAGACCATGAACACTGAAGCTTTCTTT
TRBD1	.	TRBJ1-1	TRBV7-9	CASSFGQGEGRAFF	TGTGCCAGCAGCTTCGGACAGGGGGAGGGTCGAGCTTTCTTT
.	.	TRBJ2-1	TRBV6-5	CASSYYLGGADEQFF	TGTGCCAGCAGTTACTATTTGGGGGGGGCTGATGAGCAGTTCTTC
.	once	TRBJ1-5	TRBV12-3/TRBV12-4	CASRYSHQPQHF	TGTGCCAGCAGGTACAGCCACCAGCCCCAGCATTTT
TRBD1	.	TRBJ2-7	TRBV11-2	CASSLNRQGSYEQYF	TGTGCCAGCAGCTTAAATCGACAGGGGTCCTACGAGCAGTACTTC
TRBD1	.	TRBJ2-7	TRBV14	CASSLRGTGGSYEQYF	TGTGCCAGCAGCCTTAGGGGGACAGGTGGCTCCTACGAGCAGTACTTC
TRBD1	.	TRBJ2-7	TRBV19	CASSPRTGGTSYEQYF	TGTGCCAGTAGTCCCCGGACAGGGGGGACCTCCTACGAGCAGTACTTC
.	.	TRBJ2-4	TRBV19	CASSTTVAKNIQYF	TGTGCCAGTAGTACGACAGTAGCCAAAAACATTCAGTACTTC
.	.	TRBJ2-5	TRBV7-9	CASSLAVDQETQYF	TGTGCCAGCAGCTTAGCGGTAGACCAAGAGACCCAGTACTTC
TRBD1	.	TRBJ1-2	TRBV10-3	CAISDPGQGYINYGYTF	TGTGCCATCAGTGACCCGGGACAGGGATACATTAACTATGGCTACACCTTC
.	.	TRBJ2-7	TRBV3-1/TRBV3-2	CASSQPGPRRDEQYF	TGTGCCAGCAGCCAACCGGGACCAAGGAGGGACGAGCAGTACTTC
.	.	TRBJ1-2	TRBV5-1	CASSPGGPPSRGYTF	TGCGCCAGCAGCCCGGGAGGACCTCCTAGCCGTGGCTACACCTTC
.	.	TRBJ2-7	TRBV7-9	CASSLASNEQYF	TGTGCCAGCAGCTTAGCTTCCAACGAGCAGTACTTC
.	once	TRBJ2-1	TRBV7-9	CASSLFNEQFF	TGTGCCAGCAGCCTCTTCAATGAGCAGTTCTTC
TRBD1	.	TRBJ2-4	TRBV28	CASSPRTGGKNIQYF	TGTGCCAGCAGCCCAAGGACAGGGGGGAAAAACATTCAGTACTTC
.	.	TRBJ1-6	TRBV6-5	CASRGPMLSPLHF	TGTGCCAGCAGGGGCCCGATGTTGTCACCCCTCCACTTT
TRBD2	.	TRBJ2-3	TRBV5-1	CASSLTTAGVGTDTQYF	TGCGCCAGCAGCTTGACCACAGCGGGAGTGGGTACAGATACGCAGTATTTT
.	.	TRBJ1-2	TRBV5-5	CASSLEGGTAPFKSYGYTF	TGTGCCAGCAGCTTGGAGGGGGGGACGGCGCCATTCAAATCCTATGGCTACACCTTC
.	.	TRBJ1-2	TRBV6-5	CASSSNRVGYGYTF	TGTGCCAGCAGCTCCAACAGGGTTGGCTATGGCTACACCTTC
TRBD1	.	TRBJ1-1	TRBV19	CASVLTGMGTEAFF	TGTGCCAGCGTCTTGACAGGGATGGGCACTGAAGCTTTCTTT
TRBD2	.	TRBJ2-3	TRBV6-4	CASSDNLAGWDTQYF	TGTGCCAGCAGTGACAATCTAGCGGGATGGGATACGCAGTATTTT
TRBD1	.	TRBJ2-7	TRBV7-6	CASSFRPGQGGEQYF	TGTGCCAGCAGCTTTAGACCTGGACAGGGAGGCGAGCAGTACTTC
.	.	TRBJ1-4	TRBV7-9	CASSLSGSQYNEKLFF	TGTGCCAGCAGCTTGTCCGGGAGCCAATACAATGAAAAACTGTTTTTT
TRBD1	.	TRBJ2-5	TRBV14	CASSQQGVYQETQYF	TGTGCCAGCAGTCAACAGGGGGTGTACCAAGAGACCCAGTACTTC
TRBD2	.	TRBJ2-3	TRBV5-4	CASSETGLAVTDTQYF	TGTGCCAGCAGCGAGACGGGACTAGCGGTGACAGATACGCAGTATTTT
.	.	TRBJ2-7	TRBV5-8	CATGAGARSWEQYF	TGTGCCACCGGGGCGGGGGCCCGGAGTTGGGAGCAGTACTTC
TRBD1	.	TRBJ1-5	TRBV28	CASSFLQGATSNQPQHF	TGTGCCAGCAGTTTCCTACAGGGGGCTACGAGCAATCAGCCCCAGCATTTT
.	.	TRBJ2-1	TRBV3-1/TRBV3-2	CASSQDLGTHNEQFF	TGTGCCAGCAGCCAAGATCTTGGTACACACAATGAGCAGTTCTTC
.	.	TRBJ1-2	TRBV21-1	CASSNGRPHGYTF	TGTGCCAGCAGCAATGGGAGGCCCCATGGCTACACCTTC
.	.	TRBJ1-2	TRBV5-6	CASSLPPGEGAGYTF	TGTGCCAGCAGCTTGCCCCCAGGGGAGGGTGCTGGCTACACCTTC
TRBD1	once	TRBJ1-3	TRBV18	CASSPRGTGNSGNTIYF	TGTGCCAGCTCACCGAGGGGGACAGGCAACTCTGGAAACACCATATATTTT
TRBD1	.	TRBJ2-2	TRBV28	CASSSGDRAGELFF	TGTGCCAGCAGTTCCGGGGACAGAGCCGGGGAGCTGTTTTTT
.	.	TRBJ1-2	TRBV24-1	CATSDGAGGYTF	TGTGCCACCAGTGATGGTGCGGGGGGCTACACCTTC
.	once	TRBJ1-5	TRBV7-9	CASGAGTSRNQPQHF	TGTGCCAGCGGGGCGGGAACATCACGCAATCAGCCCCAGCATTTT